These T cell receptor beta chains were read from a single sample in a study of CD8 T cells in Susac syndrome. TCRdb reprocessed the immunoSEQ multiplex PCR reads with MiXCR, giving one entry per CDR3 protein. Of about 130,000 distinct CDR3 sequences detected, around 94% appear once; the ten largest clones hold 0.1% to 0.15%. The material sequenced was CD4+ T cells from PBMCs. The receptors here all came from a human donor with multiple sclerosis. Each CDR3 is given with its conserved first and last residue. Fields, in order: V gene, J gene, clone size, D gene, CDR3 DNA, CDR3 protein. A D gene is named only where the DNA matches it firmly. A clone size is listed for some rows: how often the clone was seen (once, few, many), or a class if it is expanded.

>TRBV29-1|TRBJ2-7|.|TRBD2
TGCAGCGTAAAAGGGACTAGCGAGGGCACCTACGAGCAGTACTTC
CSVKGTSEGTYEQYF
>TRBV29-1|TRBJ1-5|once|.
TGCAGTGGCCGGGACACCCTAGGGCCCCAGCATTTT
CSGRDTLGPQHF
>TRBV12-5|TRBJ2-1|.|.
TGTGCTAGTGGTTTGAGGCTGAATGAGCAGTTCTTC
CASGLRLNEQFF
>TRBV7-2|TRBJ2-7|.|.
TGTGCCAGCAGCTTACGTGGGCTGTACGAGCAGTACTTC
CASSLRGLYEQYF
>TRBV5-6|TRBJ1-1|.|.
TGTGCCAGCAGCCAAACAGGGCCTGAAGCTTTCTTT
CASSQTGPEAFF
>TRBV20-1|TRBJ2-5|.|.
TGCAGTGCTAGAGAGGGGGCGGCGGAGACCCAGTACTTC
CSAREGAAETQYF
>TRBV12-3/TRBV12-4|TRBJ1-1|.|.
TGTGCCAGCCGAATCGGGACCGGGCGGGCTTTCTTT
CASRIGTGRAFF
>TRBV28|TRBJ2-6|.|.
TGTGCCAGCAGTCCAGGGGCTCCTTCCACTGGGGCCAACGTCCTGACTTTC
CASSPGAPSTGANVLTF
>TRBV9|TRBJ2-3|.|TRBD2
TGTGCCAGCAGCGTAGCTACTAGCGGGGGCACAGATACGCAGTATTTT
CASSVATSGGTDTQYF
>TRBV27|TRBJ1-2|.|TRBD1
TGTGCCAGCAGTCTACGACAGGGGGTAGAGGGTGGCTACACCTTC
CASSLRQGVEGGYTF
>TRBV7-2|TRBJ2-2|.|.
TGTGCCAGCAGCCTATTCGACAGTAACACCGGGGAGCTGTTTTTT
CASSLFDSNTGELFF
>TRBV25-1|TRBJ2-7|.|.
TGTGCCAGCAGTGAATATACTTACGAGCAGTACTTC
CASSEYTYEQYF
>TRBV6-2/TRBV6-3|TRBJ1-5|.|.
TGTGCCGGAGGGAGTAGAGGGAGCAATCAGCCCCAGCATTTT
CAGGSRGSNQPQHF
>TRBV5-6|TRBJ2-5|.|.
TGTGCCAGCAGCTTGAGGATGGGGTTGGAGACCCAGTACTTC
CASSLRMGLETQYF
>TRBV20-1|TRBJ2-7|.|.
TGCAGTGCTAGAGATGCCCAGCGCCCCTCCTACGAGCAGTACTTC
CSARDAQRPSYEQYF
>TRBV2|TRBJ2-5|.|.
TGTGCCAGCAGTCTTCGAAGGGGGGCTAACGGAGAGACCCAGTACTTC
CASSLRRGANGETQYF
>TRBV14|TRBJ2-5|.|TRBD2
TGTGCCAGCAGCCAGGCCGCATGGACTAGCGGGGGGCAAGAGACCCAGTACTTC
CASSQAAWTSGGQETQYF
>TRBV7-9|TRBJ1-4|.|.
TGTGCCAGCAGCCGCTCCCAGGGAACTAATGAAAAACTGTTTTTT
CASSRSQGTNEKLFF
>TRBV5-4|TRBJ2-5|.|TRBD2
TGTGCCAGCAGCTTGGCTGTGACTAGCGGGAGGGAGACCCAGTACTTC
CASSLAVTSGRETQYF
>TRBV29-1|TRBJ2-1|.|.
TGCAGCGTTGAATGGCGGGAGAGGGGGTATGAGCAGTTCTTC
CSVEWRERGYEQFF
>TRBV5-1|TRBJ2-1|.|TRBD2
TGCGCCAGCAGCTTGGGCCTAGCGGGAGGGGTTGGCGATGAGCAGTTCTTC
CASSLGLAGGVGDEQFF
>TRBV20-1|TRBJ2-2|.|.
TGCAGTGCTCCCCAGGGGCAAACCGGGGAGCTGTTTTTT
CSAPQGQTGELFF
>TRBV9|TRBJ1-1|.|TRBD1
TGTGCCAGCAGCGTAGCTACGGGGAGGCAGGGGGACACTGAAGCTTTCTTT
CASSVATGRQGDTEAFF
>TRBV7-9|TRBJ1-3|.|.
TGTGCCAGCAGCTCGATAGGGAAAAACACCATATATTTT
CASSSIGKNTIYF
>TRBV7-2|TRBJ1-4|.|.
TGTGCCAGCAGCTTAGCCCCCATCCTTAGAGAACTGTTTTTT
CASSLAPILRELFF
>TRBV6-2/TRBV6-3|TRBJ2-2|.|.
TGTGCCAGCACCTTTGAGAGCACCGGGGAGCTGTTTTTT
CASTFESTGELFF
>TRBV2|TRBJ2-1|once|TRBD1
TGTGCCAGCAGTGAAGCGCTTCCAGGGGGTGGTGAGCAGTTCTTC
CASSEALPGGGEQFF
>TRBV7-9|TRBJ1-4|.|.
TGTGCCAGCAGCTCGGGCGACTCGGGGAATGAAAAACTGTTTTTT
CASSSGDSGNEKLFF
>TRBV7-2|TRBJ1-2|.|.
TGTGCCAGCAGTCCTGACAATAACTATGGCTACACCTTC
CASSPDNNYGYTF
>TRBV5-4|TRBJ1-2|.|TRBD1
TGTGCCAGCAGCACCGAGACAAATTACAGGGGGCGAAGGTATGGCTACACCTTC
CASSTETNYRGRRYGYTF
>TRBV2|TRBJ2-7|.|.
TGTGCCAGCAGGGTTAGCTCCTACGAGCAGTACTTC
CASRVSSYEQYF
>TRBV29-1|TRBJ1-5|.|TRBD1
TGCAGCCCATACAACCTAAGGGGGACAGGGGGCTTGAATCAGCCCCAGCATTTT
CSPYNLRGTGGLNQPQHF
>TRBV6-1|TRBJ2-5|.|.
TGTGCCAGCACTCCGAGGAAAATCCTAGAGACCCAGTACTTC
CASTPRKILETQYF
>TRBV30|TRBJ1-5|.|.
TGTGCCTGGGCGGGCCCCCGGGAGCCCCAGCATTTT
CAWAGPREPQHF
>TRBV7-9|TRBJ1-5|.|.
TGTGCCAGCAGCCCCGTGGGCAATCAGCCCCAGCATTTT
CASSPVGNQPQHF
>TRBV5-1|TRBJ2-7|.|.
TGCGCCAGCAGGGAAGGGTCAAGGGAGCAGTACTTC
CASREGSREQYF
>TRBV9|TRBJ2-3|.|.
TGTGCCAGCAGCGTGTCTGGGCCAGATACGCAGTATTTT
CASSVSGPDTQYF
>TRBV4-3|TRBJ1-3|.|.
TGCGCCAGCAGCCAAGATCAAGCGAACACCATATATTTT
CASSQDQANTIYF
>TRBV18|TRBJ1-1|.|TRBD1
TGTGCCAGCTCACCAGGACAGGGGCAGGGTGAAGCTTTCTTT
CASSPGQGQGEAFF
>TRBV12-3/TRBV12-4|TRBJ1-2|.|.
TGTGCCAGCAGTTTAACCAGGGACGGCTACACCTTC
CASSLTRDGYTF
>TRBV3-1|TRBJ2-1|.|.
TGTGCCAGCAGCCAAGATGTGGCGGGGCAGTTCTTC
CASSQDVAGQFF
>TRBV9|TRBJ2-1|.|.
TGTGCCAGCAGCGTGTGGGGACCCTACAATGAGCAGTTCTTC
CASSVWGPYNEQFF